This TCR beta chain is from a study of blood T cell repertoires in COVID-19. Study context: The origin of the acute and convalescent COVID-19 samples was the United States, Italy and Spain. The cDNA or gDNA used as material had been derived from T cells, B-cell-depleted T cells, or PBMCs.

The CDR3 consists of 15 residues. V gave up 0 bases and J gave up 6 bases, with 13 bases separating them. Germline V gene lookup returns CDR1 SGDLS and CDR2 YYNGEE. Sequencing was performed with immunoSEQ multiplex PCR; in TCRdb, only in-frame clones are kept and a portion is missing. The sample carries about 33,000 clones, less than 90% recorded once. This clone has just one count. This receptor was obtained from a man aged 65-85 years with acute or convalescent COVID-19. Sequencing was performed on peripheral blood. The V call is TRBV9, the J call TRBJ2-1; D possibly corresponds to TRBD1 (6 bases). The CDR3 sequence is CASSVGSGVGNEQFF. In DNA form, the CDR3 reads TGTGCCAGCAGCGTAGGTTCAGGGGTGGGCAATGAGCAGTTCTTC.